The following is a T cell receptor beta chain sequence with its context. Antigen: not known. The PCR was carried out with 60 Vbeta primers and 13 Jbeta primers. The repertoire was sequenced with immunoSEQ multiplex PCR; TCRdb's copy has only in-frame clones and lacks some. The sample has 99,000 or so clones, under 85% seen once. This sample was included in a study of cytomegalovirus exposure and HLA in healthy donors. General study results and limits: A later analysis reported that several of the most significant clusters appeared to be linked to common viral pathogens, among them Epstein-Barr virus. There were 150 or so TCR beta chains listed as cytomegalovirus-associated.

The J segment lost 4 bases and the V segment lost 4 bases, leaving 9 bases of the junction unmatched. Germline CDR1 is SGHRS and CDR2 is YFSETQ. The length of the CDR3 is 16 residues. The clonotype comes from a man younger than 35 in good health and CMV-seronegative. The sequenced sample consisted of PBMCs. The chain carries TRBV5-1 and TRBJ1-3, with TRBD1 identical over 9 bases. The CDR3: CASSPGTGLSGNTIYF. CDR3 in DNA: TGCGCCAGCAGCCCCGGGACAGGGTTATCAGGAAACACCATATATTTT.